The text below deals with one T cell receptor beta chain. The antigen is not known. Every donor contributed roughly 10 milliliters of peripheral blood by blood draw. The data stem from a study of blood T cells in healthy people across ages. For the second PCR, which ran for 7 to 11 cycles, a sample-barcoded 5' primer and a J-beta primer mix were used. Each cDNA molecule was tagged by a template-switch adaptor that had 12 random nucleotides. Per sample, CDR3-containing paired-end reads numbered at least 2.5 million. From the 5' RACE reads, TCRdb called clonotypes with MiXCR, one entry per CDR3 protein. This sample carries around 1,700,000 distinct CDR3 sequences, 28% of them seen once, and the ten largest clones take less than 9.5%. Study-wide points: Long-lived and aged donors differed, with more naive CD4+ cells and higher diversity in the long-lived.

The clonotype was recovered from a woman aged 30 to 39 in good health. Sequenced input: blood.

CDR3 coding DNA: TGTGCCACCAAGGAGGGGAGAACAGATACGCAGTATTTT. As protein: CATKEGRTDTQYF. V usage is TRBV15 and J usage is TRBJ2-3; the D gene is possibly TRBD2 (6 bases). V lost 7 bases and J 3 bases, leaving 11 bases between the germline ends. Germline V lookup: CDR1 LNHNV, CDR2 YYDKDF (reference sequence). This CDR3 region has 13 residues.